This entry lists 17 T cell receptor beta chains sequenced from one sample in a study of CD8+ T cells in alopecia areata. Sequencing relied on a cDNA template that was reverse transcribed from extracted RNA. Profiling relied on immunoSEQ multiplex PCR, and the TCRdb table lists in-frame clones only, not all of them. The profile shows 150,000 to 250,000 clones, roughly three fifths of them singletons. Sample treatment: oral pan-JAK inhibitor, 5-10 mg twice daily. The sample consisted of CD4+ T cells sorted from blood, taken at week 4, from a patient treated with tofacitinib. The receptors were sampled from a human donor with alopecia areata.

The chain combines TRBV30 with TRBJ1-1, with D perhaps matching TRBD1 (5 bases). The V end was cut by 2 bases, the J end by 5 bases, with 18 bases between. CDR1 GTSNPN and CDR2 SVGIG come from the germline V gene (reference sequence). The CDR3 covers 15 residues. CDR3 region: CAWSTPAGWGTEAFF. For the CDR3, the DNA is TGTGCCTGGAGTACACCCGCGGGCTGGGGGACTGAAGCTTTCTTT.

This sequence joins TRBV29-1 and TRBJ2-7; the D gene is possibly TRBD1 (6 bases). Between the trimmed V and J ends, which lost 3 bases and 6 bases, there was a span of 12 bases. The CDR3 sequence is 12 residues long. The V gene's germline CDR1 is SQVTM and CDR2 ANQGSEA. The CDR3 sequence: CSVEGQRGEQYF. As DNA, the CDR3 is TGCAGCGTTGAGGGACAAAGGGGCGAGCAGTACTTC.

The V and J genes are TRBV6-5 and TRBJ1-2; no reliable D call. CDR1 MNHEY and CDR2 SVGAGI come from the germline V gene. The CDR3 runs 12 residues. V was trimmed by 5 bases and J by 6 bases, leaving 10 bases between them. The CDR3 loop reads CASSTEIDGYTF. The CDR3 DNA sequence: TGTGCCAGCAGTACCGAGATCGATGGCTACACCTTC.

The chain recombines TRBV7-2 with TRBJ2-3; D not certain. Per germline, CDR1 SGHTA and CDR2 FQGNSA. The V gene lost 3 bases and the J gene lost 5 bases, with 12 bases spanning the gap. This CDR3 comprises 14 residues. In DNA, the CDR3 is TGTGCCAGCAGCTTCAGCGCCCTCGGAGATACGCAGTATTTT. This translates into CASSFSALGDTQYF.

For the CDR3, the DNA is TGTGCCAGCGCCAGATCGACGAACACCGGGGAGCTGTTTTTT. It encodes CASARSTNTGELFF. The chain uses TRBV6-5 and TRBJ2-2; D uncertain. V was pared by 8 bases and J by 0 bases, with 10 bases between. Germline values: CDR1 MNHEY, CDR2 SVGAGI. The CDR3 length is 14 residues.

This clone was observed a few times. This chain links TRBV7-9 with TRBJ2-7; D unresolved. V was shortened by 4 bases and J by 7 bases, with 14 bases between the two germline ends. This CDR3 contains 13 residues. From germline, CDR1 is SEHNR and CDR2 FQNEAQ (reference sequence). The chain's CDR3 is CASSSGPPQEQYF. The CDR3 bases are TGTGCCAGCAGCTCCGGACCGCCACAGGAGCAGTACTTC.

The chain has TRBV30 and TRBJ2-7, with TRBD2 identical over 7 bases. The CDR3 is 13 residues long. Looked up from germline, CDR1 is GTSNPN and CDR2 is SVGIG (reference sequence). V was pared by 1 base and J by 3 bases, with 3 bases of the junction left unmatched. The CDR3 reads CAWSAGGGYEQYF. The CDR3, as DNA: TGTGCCTGGAGTGCCGGCGGGGGCTACGAGCAGTACTTC.

The V and J genes are TRBV30 and TRBJ2-1, with D perhaps matching TRBD1 or TRBD2 (6 bases each). Germline CDR1 and CDR2: GTSNPN and SVGIG (reference sequence). V was cut by 0 bases and J by 4 bases, with 13 bases left in between. This CDR3 has 15 amino acids. In DNA, the CDR3 is TGTGCCTGGAGTGTACGTGGGGGGCGGTACAATGAGCAGTTCTTC. It translates to CAWSVRGGRYNEQFF.

This sequence joins TRBV9 and TRBJ1-2; 9 nucleotides align to TRBD1. Germline values: CDR1 SGDLS, CDR2 YYNGEE. The CDR3 is 16 residues long. The trim removed 3 bases at V and 2 bases at J, leaving 8 bases unmatched. CDR3 bases: TGTGCCAGCAGCGAATTTTCCGACAGGGGGAACTATGGCTACACCTTC. Translating it yields CASSEFSDRGNYGYTF.

This clone was seen a few times. The rearrangement uses TRBV7-3 and TRBJ2-1, with D possibly matching TRBD2 (6 bases). CDR3 length: 16 amino acids. Germline V gives CDR1 SGHTA, CDR2 FQGTGA. The V and J ends lost 2 bases and 0 bases respectively, with 11 bases between them. In DNA, the CDR3 is TGTGCCAGCAGCTTAGTTGGGGGGAACTCCTACAATGAGCAGTTCTTC. Its translation: CASSLVGGNSYNEQFF.

V and J are TRBV28 and TRBJ2-5; 8 nucleotides align to TRBD2. Germline loops: CDR1 MDHEN, CDR2 SYDVKM. The ends lost 2 bases at V and 5 bases at J; junction bases unmatched: 10. There are 16 residues in the CDR3. This CDR3 is CASSLELGGLGETQYF. CDR3 DNA sequence: TGTGCCAGCAGTTTAGAGTTAGGGGGACTAGGCGAGACCCAGTACTTC.

V usage is TRBV25-1 and J usage is TRBJ2-3, with D perhaps matching TRBD2 (5 bases). The CDR3 consists of 12 residues. Trimming removed 4 bases from V and 6 bases from J, with 8 bases in between. The germline V gene encodes CDR1 MGHDK and CDR2 SYGVNS. CDR3 bases: TGTGCCAGCAGTGGGCAGCGGGATACGCAGTATTTT. Translating it yields CASSGQRDTQYF.

This clone has a handful of counts. The chain joins TRBV29-1 to TRBJ2-1; tentative D call: TRBD2 (7 bases). The V end was cut by 2 bases, the J end by 8 bases, with 13 bases between. This CDR3 has 13 amino acids. Germline CDR1 SQVTM, CDR2 ANQGSEA. In DNA form, the CDR3 reads TGCAGCGTTGAAAGGGGGGGGATTGATGAGCAGTTCTTC. Translation gives CSVERGGIDEQFF.

The CDR3 reads CAWTLRANTEAFF. In DNA, the CDR3 is TGTGCCTGGACTTTAAGAGCGAACACTGAAGCTTTCTTT. The V call is TRBV30, the J call TRBJ1-1; no firm D call. This CDR3 comprises 13 residues. Trimming removed 4 bases from V and 1 base from J, with 10 bases in between. The germline V gene has CDR1 GTSNPN and CDR2 SVGIG (reference sequence).

The V gene is TRBV14, the J gene TRBJ1-4; 7 nucleotides agree with TRBD1. Germline CDR1 and CDR2: SGHDN and FVKESK. This CDR3 is built from 15 residues. V dropped 1 base and J dropped 8; count of bases not matched to a gene: 7. The CDR3 sequence is CASSQAVTGFEKLFF. In DNA, the CDR3 is TGTGCCAGCAGCCAAGCCGTGACAGGGTTCGAAAAACTGTTTTTT.

The chain recombines TRBV28 with TRBJ2-5, with 8 bases matching TRBD1. In germline, CDR1 is MDHEN, CDR2 SYDVKM. Trimming took 5 bases from V and 4 from J; bases not matched to a gene: 6. The CDR3 loop spans 14 amino acids. The CDR3 DNA reads as TGTGCCAGCAGTCCGACAGGGGTCGGAGAGACCCAGTACTTC. It translates to CASSPTGVGETQYF.

The chain uses TRBV7-3 and TRBJ2-1; 7 positions agree with TRBD2. The CDR3 is made up of 14 amino acids. CDR1 is SGHTA, CDR2 FQGTGA, per germline. Unmatched junction bases numbered 5, after V lost 0 bases and J lost 9 bases. In DNA, the CDR3 is TGTGCCAGCAGCTTAACGGGGGGGGATGGTGAGCAGTTCTTC. Its translation: CASSLTGGDGEQFF.